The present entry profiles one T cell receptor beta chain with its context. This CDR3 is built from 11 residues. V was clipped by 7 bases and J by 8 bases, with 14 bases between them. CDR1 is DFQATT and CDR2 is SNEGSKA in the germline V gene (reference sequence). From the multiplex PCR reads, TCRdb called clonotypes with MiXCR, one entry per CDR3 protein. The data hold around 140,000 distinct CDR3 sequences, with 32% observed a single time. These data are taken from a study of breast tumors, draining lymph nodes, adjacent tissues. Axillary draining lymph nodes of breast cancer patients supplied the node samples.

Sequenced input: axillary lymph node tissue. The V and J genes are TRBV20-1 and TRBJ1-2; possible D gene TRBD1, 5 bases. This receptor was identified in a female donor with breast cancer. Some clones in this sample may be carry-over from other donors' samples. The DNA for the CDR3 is TGCAGTGAGCTAGCGGGGGGGGGCTACACCTTC. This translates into CSELAGGGYTF.